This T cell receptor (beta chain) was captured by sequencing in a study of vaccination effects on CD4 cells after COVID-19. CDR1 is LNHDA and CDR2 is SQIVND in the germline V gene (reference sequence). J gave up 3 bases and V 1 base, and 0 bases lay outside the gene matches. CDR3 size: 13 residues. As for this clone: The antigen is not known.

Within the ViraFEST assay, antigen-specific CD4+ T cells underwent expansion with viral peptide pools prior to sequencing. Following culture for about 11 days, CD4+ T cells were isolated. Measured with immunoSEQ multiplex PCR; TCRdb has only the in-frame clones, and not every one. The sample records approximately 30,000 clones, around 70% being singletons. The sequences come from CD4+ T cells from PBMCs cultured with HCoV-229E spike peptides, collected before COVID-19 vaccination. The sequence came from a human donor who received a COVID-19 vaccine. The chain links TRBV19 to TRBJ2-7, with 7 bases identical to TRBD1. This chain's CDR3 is CASSIGTGYEQYF. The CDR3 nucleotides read TGTGCCAGTAGTATAGGGACAGGCTACGAGCAGTACTTC.